What follows is one T cell receptor (beta chain) and its context. The antigen is undetermined. V lost 5 bases and J lost 6; bases outside the gene matches: 12. Germline assignment: CDR1 SGHVS and CDR2 FQNEAQ. The CDR3 has 17 residues. Breast cancer patients provided tissue from their axillary draining lymph nodes. The sample comes from a study of breast tumors, draining lymph nodes, adjacent tissues. Study results and caveats: Tumors had less TCR diversity than lymph nodes, more than nontumor tissue. Luminal-like breast cancer showed significantly higher tumor–nontumor repertoire similarity than basal-like. Tumor T cell lymph node origin was a supported hypothesis, not proven.

From the multiplex PCR reads, TCRdb called clonotypes with MiXCR, one entry per CDR3 protein. The sample records 200,000 to 300,000 distinct CDR3 sequences, under 35% being singletons. The TCR sequence derives from a female donor with breast cancer. Some clones in this sample may be carry-over from other donors' samples. This sequence joins TRBV7-8 and TRBJ2-7; 14 bases are shared with TRBD2. Sequencing used axillary lymph node tissue. The CDR3 spells CASSNLMTSGRASEQYF. The CDR3 DNA reads TGTGCCAGCAGCAATCTAATGACTAGCGGGAGGGCCTCCGAGCAGTACTTC.